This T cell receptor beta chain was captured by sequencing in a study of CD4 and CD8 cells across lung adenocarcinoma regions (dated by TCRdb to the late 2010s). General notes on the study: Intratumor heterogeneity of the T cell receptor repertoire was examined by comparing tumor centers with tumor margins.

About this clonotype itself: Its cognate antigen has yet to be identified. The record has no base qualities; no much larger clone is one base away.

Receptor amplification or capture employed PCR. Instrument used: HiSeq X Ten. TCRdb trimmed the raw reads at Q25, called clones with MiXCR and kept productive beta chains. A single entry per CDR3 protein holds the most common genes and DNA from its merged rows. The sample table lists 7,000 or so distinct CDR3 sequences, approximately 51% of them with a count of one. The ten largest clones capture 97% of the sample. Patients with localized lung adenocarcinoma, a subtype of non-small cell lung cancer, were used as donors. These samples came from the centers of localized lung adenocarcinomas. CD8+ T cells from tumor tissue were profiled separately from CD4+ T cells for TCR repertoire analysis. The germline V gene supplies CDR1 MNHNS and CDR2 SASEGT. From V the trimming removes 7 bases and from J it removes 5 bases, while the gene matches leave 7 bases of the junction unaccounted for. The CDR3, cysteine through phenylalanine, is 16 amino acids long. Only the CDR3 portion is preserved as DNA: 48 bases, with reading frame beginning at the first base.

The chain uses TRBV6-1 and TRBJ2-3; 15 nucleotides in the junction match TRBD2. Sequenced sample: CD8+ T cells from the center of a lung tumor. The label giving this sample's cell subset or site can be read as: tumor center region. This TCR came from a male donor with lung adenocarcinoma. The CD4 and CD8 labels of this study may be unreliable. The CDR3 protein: CASTRTSGRALDTQYF. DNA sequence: TGTGCCAGCACCCGGACTAGCGGGAGGGCCCTAGATACGCAGTATTTT.